These 9 T cell receptor beta chains were all obtained from the same sample, sequenced in a study of neurological immune-mediated disorders (dated by TCRdb to 2018 to 2020). The library was produced with 5' RACE. For sequencing, an Illumina HiSeq 2500 was employed. TCRdb reprocessed the public reads (quality trimming at Q25 with fastp, clone calling with MiXCR) and kept in-frame beta chains. All rows with the same CDR3 protein become a single entry with the most common DNA and genes. Present in this sample are roughly 50,000 distinct CDR3 sequences, 3.5% to 5% of which were seen just once. The ten largest account for approximately 5.4% of the sample. Sample: PBMCs. The receptors were sampled from a woman in her sixties or seventies with multiple sclerosis.

V gene TRBV5-1 combines with J gene TRBJ2-3; D gene uncertain. The germline V and J ends were trimmed by 5 bases and 6 bases, with 13 bases remaining between them. This CDR3 region has 13 residues. Germline CDR1 is SGHRS and CDR2 is YFSETQ. The CDR3 DNA reads TGCGCCAGCAGTCAAGGGTTCCTCGATACGCAGTATTTT. The encoded protein is CASSQGFLDTQYF.

This clonotype was found many times. The gene calls are TRBV27 and TRBJ2-3; D remains unclear. CDR3 length equals 13 residues. Germline CDR1 reads MNHEY; CDR2 reads SMNVEV (reference sequence). Between the trimmed V and J ends, which lost 8 bases and 2 bases, there was a span of 11 bases. The CDR3 nucleotides read TGTGCCAGCCGACGGATTAACACAGATACGCAGTATTTT. Residues: CASRRINTDTQYF.

This clonotype was seen at least ten times. The J gene is TRBJ2-5, the V gene TRBV7-2; TRBD1 agrees at 10 bases. Germline assignment: CDR1 SGHTA and CDR2 FQGNSA. Trimming took 4 bases from V and 5 from J; bases not matched to a gene: 7. The CDR3 covers 15 residues. Here the CDR3 reads CASSSRDRGWETQYF. In nucleotides, the CDR3 is TGTGCCAGCAGCTCTAGGGACAGGGGATGGGAGACCCAGTACTTC.

This clonotype was detected a few times. The chain joins TRBV12-3 or TRBV12-4 to TRBJ2-5; D is perhaps TRBD2 (6 bases). Trimming cost V 4 bases and J 1 base, with 13 bases left between them. The CDR3 is made up of 15 amino acids. CDR3 in amino acids: CASSSTGAFQETQYF. For the CDR3, the DNA is TGTGCCAGCAGTTCAACGGGAGCTTTCCAAGAGACCCAGTACTTC.

This clonotype was picked up many times. CDR3 bases: TGCAGTGCTAGAGATGGTGGGAGCACCAAAAACATTCAGTACTTC. It specifies CSARDGGSTKNIQYF. The chain employs TRBV20-1 and TRBJ2-4; maybe TRBD2 (5 bases). V was pared by 0 bases and J by 2 bases, with 11 bases between. The CDR3 extends over 15 amino acids. CDR1 DFQATT and CDR2 SNEGSKA come from the germline V gene (reference sequence).

This clonotype has only a few counts. As DNA, the CDR3 is TGTGCCATCAGTGAGTCGACAGCGGGGGCCTACAATGAGCAGTTCTTC. It codes for CAISESTAGAYNEQFF. V and J are TRBV10-3 and TRBJ2-1; 8 nucleotides agree with TRBD2. Germline CDR1 reads ENHRY; CDR2 reads SYGVKD. The CDR3 contains 16 residues. V shed 0 bases, J shed 2 bases, and the junction held 3 bases outside the gene matches.

The chain is built from TRBV5-8 and TRBJ2-5; a weak D match, TRBD1 (5 bases). Germline values: CDR1 SGHTS, CDR2 YDEGEE. The CDR3 is 15 amino acids. V lost 3 bases and J lost 5, with 17 bases in between. Here the CDR3 reads CASSYAGNFGETQYF. As DNA, the CDR3 is TGTGCCAGCAGCTATGCAGGGAATTTTGGGGAGACCCAGTACTTC.

V is TRBV12-3 or TRBV12-4 and J is TRBJ2-3, with 7 bases aligning to TRBD2. The length of the CDR3 is 13 residues. J gave up 5 bases and V 6 bases, and 5 bases lay outside the gene matches. The CDR3 sequence is CASRSSSGDTQYF. The CDR3 DNA sequence: TGTGCCAGCAGGTCGTCTAGCGGAGATACGCAGTATTTT.

Ten or more counts support this clonotype. This chain uses TRBV20-1 with TRBJ2-7, with 14 bases that match TRBD2. V was clipped by 6 bases and J by 6 bases; unmatched bases: 4. The germline V gene encodes CDR1 DFQATT and CDR2 SNEGSKA (reference sequence). The CDR3 sequence is 13 residues long. Here the CDR3 DNA reads TGCAGTGCGGGACTAGCGGGGGTAATCGAGCAGTACGTC. Protein product: CSAGLAGVIEQYV.